This entry is about one TCR beta chain. Its antigen is currently not known. Per-base qualities were not stored, and no clone one base away is much larger. The method was the immunoSEQ multiplex PCR assay. TCRdb's version of the immuneACCESS table is confined to in-frame rearrangements and falls short of the full clone set. An unresolved V gene accounts for under half of the shortfall where checked; the remainder is of unknown origin. The sample table holds about 180,000 clones, of which around nine tenths were seen once. Over 1.1% of the sample is held by the ten biggest clonotypes. This sample was taken from a study of control samples from healthy donors and cancer patients (dated by TCRdb to about 2020). A distance of 11 bases separates the germline ends of V and J, which lose 5 bases and 1 base respectively. From the germline V gene (reference sequence), CDR1 is SEHNR and CDR2 is FQNEAQ. Its CDR3 holds 14 amino acids, cysteine through phenylalanine. The read is trimmed to its CDR3 DNA, 42 bases read in frame from base 1.

This receptor was obtained from a man aged 25-40 years in good health. Sequencing input: blood. The sequence is built from TRBV7-9 and TRBJ1-2; TRBD1 is perhaps the D gene, given 6 matching bases. Read as DNA, the sequence is TGTGCCAGCAGCCTAGGGGGACATAACTATGGCTACACCTTC. Translated, this is CASSLGGHNYGYTF.